This TCR beta chain is drawn from a study of spatial heterogeneity in lung cancer. Whole-study findings and limits: Ubiquitous expanded tumor TCRs appeared in blood more at resection than follow-up.

Unique molecular identifiers, one per molecule, were present on every TCR cDNA molecule. MiXCR, applied by TCRdb to the 5' RACE reads, yields one record per CDR3 protein. The profile shows around 37,000 distinct CDR3 sequences, approximately 7.2% of them singletons. The CDR3 sequence is 16 residues long. The V end was cut by 4 bases, the J end by 6 bases, with 18 bases between. CDR1 and CDR2 from the germline V gene are MNHNS and SASEGT. Time point of the sample: sample taken at primary tumor resection. Frozen PBMC, nontumor lung or tumor provided whole RNA, which was sequenced unsorted. Note on this clonotype: Its matching antigen is unknown.

The TCR comes from a female donor with early-stage non-small cell lung cancer. The sequencing here drew on PBMCs, taken at surgery. The chain joins TRBV6-1 to TRBJ2-2; the D gene could be TRBD1 or TRBD2 (5 bases each). The CDR3 nucleotides are TGTGCCAGCAGTGTTCTATCGCCCATGGGGGCCGGGGAGCTGTTTTTT. It is translated as CASSVLSPMGAGELFF.